The present T cell receptor beta chain was sequenced within a study of T cell repertoires in cytomegalovirus infection. Study results and caveats: What dominated the ex vivo response were HLA-C-restricted CMV-specific TCR beta clonotypes.

TCRdb re-derived calls from the reads in MiXCR, one entry per CDR3 protein. The sample lists about 740,000 distinct CDR3 sequences, about 40% occurring once. CDR3 length equals 16 residues. Germline V gene data show CDR1 as SGHVS and CDR2 as FNYEAQ. The V and J ends lost 3 bases and 0 bases, in that order; junction bases with no gene match: 4. Worth noting for this clonotype: Its antigen is unknown.

The genes are TRBV7-6 and TRBJ1-3; TRBD1 matches 8 bases. The sequenced material came from PBMCs. The sequence was collected from a human donor in good health (CMV status not recorded). Some clones in this sample may be carry-over from other donors' samples. The CDR3: CASSLRQGRSGNTIYF. CDR3 DNA sequence: TGTGCCAGCAGCTTGCGACAGGGGCGCTCTGGAAACACCATATATTTT.